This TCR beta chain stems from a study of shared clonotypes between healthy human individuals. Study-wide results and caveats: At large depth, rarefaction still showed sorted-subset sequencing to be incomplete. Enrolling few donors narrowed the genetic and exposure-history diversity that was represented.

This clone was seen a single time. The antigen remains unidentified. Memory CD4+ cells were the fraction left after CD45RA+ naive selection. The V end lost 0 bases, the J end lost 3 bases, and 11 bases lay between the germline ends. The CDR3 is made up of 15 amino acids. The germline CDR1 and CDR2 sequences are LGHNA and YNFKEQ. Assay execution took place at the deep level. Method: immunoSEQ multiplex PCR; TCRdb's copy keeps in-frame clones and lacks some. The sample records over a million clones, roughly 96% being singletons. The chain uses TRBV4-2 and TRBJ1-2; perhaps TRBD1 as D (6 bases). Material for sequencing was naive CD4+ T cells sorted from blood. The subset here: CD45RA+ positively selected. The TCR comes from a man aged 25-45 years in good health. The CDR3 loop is CASSQEGAGYYGYTF. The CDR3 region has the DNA TGTGCCAGCAGCCAAGAGGGGGCAGGCTACTATGGCTACACCTTC.